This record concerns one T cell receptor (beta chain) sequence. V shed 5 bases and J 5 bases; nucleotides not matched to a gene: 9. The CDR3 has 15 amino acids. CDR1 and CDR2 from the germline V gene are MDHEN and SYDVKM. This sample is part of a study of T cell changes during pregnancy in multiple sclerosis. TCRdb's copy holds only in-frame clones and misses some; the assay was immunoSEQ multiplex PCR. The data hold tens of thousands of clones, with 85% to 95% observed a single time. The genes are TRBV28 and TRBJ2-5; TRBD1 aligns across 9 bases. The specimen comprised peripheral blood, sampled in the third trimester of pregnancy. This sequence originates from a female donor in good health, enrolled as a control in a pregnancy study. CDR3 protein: CASSATTGGVETQYF. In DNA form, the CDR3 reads TGTGCCAGCAGTGCGACGACAGGGGGGGTGGAGACCCAGTACTTC.